This T cell receptor beta chain was recorded in a study of CD8+ T cells in alopecia areata. Extraction of RNA preceded its reverse transcription into cDNA, which served as the sequencing template. Sequenced by immunoSEQ multiplex PCR; TCRdb stores in-frame clones only, minus some. The sample lists 200,000 to 250,000 clones; roughly 69% were seen once. This clone was picked up a small number of times. Other DNA sequences of this sample code for an identical CDR3. The CDR3 loop spans 13 amino acids. V was clipped by 3 bases and J by 8 bases; unmatched bases: 2. Germline V lookup: CDR1 LGHNA, CDR2 YSLEER.

The rearrangement joins TRBV4-3 to TRBJ2-1, with 9 nucleotides matching TRBD2. The sequencing here drew on CD4+ T cells sorted from blood, taken at week 0. This receptor was taken from a human donor with alopecia areata. The CDR3 here is CASSQAGGHEQFF. The CDR3 DNA reads TGCGCCAGCAGCCAGGCGGGGGGGCATGAGCAGTTCTTC.